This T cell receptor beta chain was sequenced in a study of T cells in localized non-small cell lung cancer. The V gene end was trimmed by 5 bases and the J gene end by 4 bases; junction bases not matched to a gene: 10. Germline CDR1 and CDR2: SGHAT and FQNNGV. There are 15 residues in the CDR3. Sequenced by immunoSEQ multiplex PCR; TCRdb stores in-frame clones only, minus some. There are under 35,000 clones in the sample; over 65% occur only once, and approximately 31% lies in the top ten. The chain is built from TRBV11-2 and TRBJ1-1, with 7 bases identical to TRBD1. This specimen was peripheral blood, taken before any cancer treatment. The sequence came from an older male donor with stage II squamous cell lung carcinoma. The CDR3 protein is CASSRGGQRFTEAFF. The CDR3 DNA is TGTGCCAGCAGCAGAGGGGGACAGCGATTCACTGAAGCTTTCTTT.